Presented here are 13 T cell receptor beta chains from one specimen sequenced in a study of spatial heterogeneity in lung cancer. Stated time point: sample taken at primary tumor resection. MiXCR, applied by TCRdb to the 5' RACE reads, yields one record per CDR3 protein. The data contain around 13,000 distinct CDR3 sequences, under 6% of them singletons. These receptors are not linked to any known antigen. Overall study results and limits: Counts of expanded intratumoral alpha and beta TCRs tracked tumor mutation counts.

The sequencing used lung tumor tissue, collected at surgery. The receptors shown here come from a male donor with early-stage non-small cell lung cancer.

This clonotype occurred many times. The library was designed around alpha chains, so this beta chain is a stray read whose abundance carries little weight. This chain connects TRBV7-2 to TRBJ1-3; 8 nucleotides align to TRBD1. The V segment lost 3 bases and the J segment 3 bases; nucleotides outside the gene matches: 4. This CDR3 is built from 15 residues. The germline gives CDR1 SGHTA, CDR2 FQGNSA. The chain's CDR3 is CASSFQGAVGNTIYF. The CDR3 coding sequence is TGTGCCAGCAGCTTCCAGGGGGCAGTTGGAAACACCATATATTTT.

In its sample, this clonotype was seen a few times. A junction end diverges from the germline sequence, so it may reflect a read error. This beta chain turned up in a library designed for alpha chains; as an off-target read, its abundance says little. The chain recombines TRBV10-3 with TRBJ2-7, with TRBD2 identical over 7 bases. The CDR3 is made up of 13 amino acids. The germline V gene has CDR1 ENHRY and CDR2 SYGVKD. This CDR3 is CAIKTTSSHEQYF. The DNA for the CDR3 is TGTGCCATCAAAACGACTAGCTCCCACGAGCAGTACTTC.

This clonotype was detected ten times or more. This beta chain came through as a stray read in a library set up for alpha chains, and its size says little. This chain uses TRBV5-1 with TRBJ2-7; TRBD2 matches 8 bases. V shed 0 bases, J shed 0 bases, and the junction held 2 bases outside the gene matches. CDR1 is SGHRS and CDR2 is YFSETQ in the germline V gene. There are 15 residues in the CDR3. Here the CDR3 DNA reads TGCGCCAGCAGCTTGGTCGGGGGGGGCTCCTACGAGCAGTACTTC. Its protein is CASSLVGGGSYEQYF.

For this clonotype: This beta chain was picked up by a library intended for alpha chains and is off target, so its count carries little meaning. The chain is built from TRBV5-1 and TRBJ2-1, with 13 bases matching TRBD2. The CDR3 has 16 amino acids. V shed 0 bases, J shed 7 bases, and the junction held 4 bases outside the gene matches. Germline loops: CDR1 SGHRS, CDR2 YFSETQ. The CDR3 nucleotides read TGCGCCAGCAGCTTGGCCCTACTAGCGGGAGGGAATGAGCAGTTCTTC. The encoded protein is CASSLALLAGGNEQFF.

This clonotype came up many times. The library was built for alpha chains, so this beta chain is an off-target read and its size means little. V is TRBV28 and J is TRBJ1-2, with D tentatively TRBD1 (6 bases). V lost 6 bases to trimming and J lost 3 bases, with 23 bases between them. Germline assignment: CDR1 MDHEN and CDR2 SYDVKM. This CDR3 is built from 17 residues. The CDR3 region has the DNA TGTGCCAGCAGCCCCCGCCACCACCGGGGGCCGGACTATGGCTACACCTTC. Its protein product is CASSPRHHRGPDYGYTF.

This clonotype appeared many times. For a library built for alpha chains, this beta chain is a stray read; little rests on its size. V and J are TRBV4-2 and TRBJ1-5, with 7 bases matching TRBD1. Germline trimming cut 1 base from V and 1 base from J; bases unmatched to any gene: 1. CDR1 and CDR2 (germline): LGHNA, YNFKEQ. The CDR3 runs to 15 residues. CDR3 region: CASSQGQGSNQPQHF. CDR3 DNA: TGTGCCAGCAGCCAAGGACAGGGAAGCAATCAGCCCCAGCATTTT.

This clonotype was counted ten times or more. This beta chain is a stray read from a library made for alpha chains; its abundance is not meaningful. As DNA, the CDR3 is TGTGCCAGCAGCTTTCCGGGGGGACCCTACAATGAGCAGTTCTTC. Translated: CASSFPGGPYNEQFF. The rearrangement links TRBV5-6 to TRBJ2-1, with 7 bases lining up with TRBD2. V dropped 2 bases and J dropped 2; count of bases not matched to a gene: 4. This CDR3 comprises 15 residues. Germline values: CDR1 SGHDT, CDR2 YYEEEE.

For this clonotype: Being off target in a library aimed at alpha chains, this beta chain has a size of little meaning. This sequence joins TRBV6-5 and TRBJ1-5; D is ambiguous. The length of the CDR3 is 16 residues. V was cut by 4 bases and J by 0 bases, with 13 bases left in between. CDR1 and CDR2 from the germline V gene are MNHEY and SVGAGI. CDR3 sequence (DNA): TGTGCCAGCAGTTCCCTCGGTGAGGGTAGCAATCAGCCCCAGCATTTT. Its translation: CASSSLGEGSNQPQHF.

This clonotype was recorded many times. For a library built for alpha chains, this beta chain is a stray read; little rests on its size. This chain joins TRBV20-1 and TRBJ1-5, with D tentatively TRBD1 (5 bases). Germline V gene sequence: CDR1 DFQATT, CDR2 SNEGSKA (reference sequence). The V gene lost 2 bases and the J gene lost 0 bases, with 11 bases spanning the gap. The CDR3 loop spans 15 amino acids. CDR3 bases: TGCAGTGCTAGACGGACAAGTAATAGCAATCAGCCCCAGCATTTT. Encoded protein: CSARRTSNSNQPQHF.

This clonotype was detected a few times. The library was built for alpha chains, so this beta chain is an off-target read and its size means little. The J gene is TRBJ1-3, the V gene TRBV7-2; D is uncertain. Germline V gene lookup returns CDR1 SGHTA and CDR2 FQGNSA. The CDR3 totals 15 residues. Between the trimmed V and J ends, which lost 2 bases and 0 bases, there was a span of 8 bases. CDR3 sequence (DNA): TGTGCCAGCAGCTTAAGCACGAGCTCTGGAAACACCATATATTTT. Amino acids: CASSLSTSSGNTIYF.

This clonotype was found a few times. This beta chain is a stray sequence in a library constructed for alpha chains; its clone size is not meaningful. The V call is TRBV6-1, the J call TRBJ1-5; D not resolved. The V end lost 5 bases, the J end lost 5 bases, and 10 bases lay between the germline ends. This CDR3 region has 13 residues. Germline V gene lookup returns CDR1 MNHNS and CDR2 SASEGT. CDR3 protein: CASSQGYDQPQHF. The CDR3 DNA follows: TGTGCCAGCAGTCAAGGGTATGATCAGCCCCAGCATTTT.

As regards this clonotype: This beta chain is an off-target read within a library intended for alpha chains, so its frequency means little. The chain uses TRBV6-5 and TRBJ1-6; 8 bases match TRBD1. The CDR3 length is 14 residues. Germline loops: CDR1 MNHEY, CDR2 SVGAGI. V dropped 8 bases and J dropped 11; count of bases not matched to a gene: 11. CDR3 amino acids: CASEIRQGFPPLHF. Written as DNA, the CDR3 is TGTGCCAGCGAAATACGACAGGGGTTCCCACCCCTCCACTTT.

With regard to this clonotype: In a library made to pick up alpha chains, this beta chain is a stray read with a size that means little. This chain connects TRBV20-1 to TRBJ2-3; 9 bases are a match to TRBD1. The germline V gene has CDR1 DFQATT and CDR2 SNEGSKA (reference sequence). The CDR3 sequence is 13 residues long. V was pared by 8 bases and J by 2 bases, with 5 bases of the junction left unmatched. The CDR3 here is CSLGDRVTDTQYF. For the CDR3, the DNA is TGCAGTCTCGGGGACAGGGTCACAGATACGCAGTATTTT.